What follows are 21 T cell receptor beta chains derived from one specimen sequenced in a study of shared clonotypes between healthy human individuals (TCRdb year 2020). Library creation used the immunoSEQ multiplex PCR assay. TCRdb obtained this table from immuneACCESS and retained in-frame rearrangements with V and J assigned. These tables miss some clones; where compared with another copy, unresolved V genes account for less than half of the shortfall, and the remainder is unexplained. The sample yields 1,500,000 or so clones; 98% to 99% were counted once. The top ten constitute about 0.35% of the sample. The sample consisted of naive CD4+ T cells sorted from blood. Explained via the paper, the cell subset or site label denotes: CD45RA+ positively selected. Receptors originate from a man aged 30-40 years in good health.

A remark on this clone: The same CDR3 is also encoded by other DNA sequences in this sample. This chain joins TRBV5-5 and TRBJ2-7; D is unclear. V lost 0 bases to trimming and J lost 4 bases, with 5 bases between them. The CDR3 sequence is 12 residues long. Germline V gives CDR1 SGHKS, CDR2 YYEKEE (reference sequence). Here the CDR3 reads CASSLDIYEQYF. CDR3 in DNA: TGTGCCAGCAGCTTGGATATATACGAGCAGTACTTC. Full variable domain (remainder filled in from reference TRBV5-5 and TRBJ2-7): DAGVTQSPTHLIKTRGQQVTLRCSPISGHKSVSWYQQVLGQGPQFIFQYYEKEERGRGNFPDRFSARQFPNYSSELNVNALLLGDSALYLCASSLDIYEQYFGPGTRLTVT.

The V gene is TRBV29-1, the J gene TRBJ1-2, with a possible D match to TRBD1 (6 bases). Trimming shortened V by 5 bases and J by 4 bases, and 14 bases separated the two germline ends. The CDR3 spans 13 residues. Germline lookup yields CDR1 SQVTM and CDR2 ANQGSEA. CDR3 sequence reads: CSVRRQAPYGYTF. As DNA, the CDR3 is TGCAGCGTTCGGAGACAGGCCCCCTATGGCTACACCTTC.

The V gene is TRBV4-2, the J gene TRBJ2-5; weak D call: TRBD1 (6 bases). Germline values: CDR1 LGHNA, CDR2 YNFKEQ. Trimming removed 1 base from V and 4 bases from J, with 13 bases in between. This CDR3 region has 15 residues. The CDR3, as DNA: TGTGCCAGCAGCCAAGCCGGCAGGGGAAGAGAGACCCAGTACTTC. Amino acids: CASSQAGRGRETQYF.

J is TRBJ1-2 and V is TRBV5-1; D is unclear. Germline assignment: CDR1 SGHRS and CDR2 YFSETQ. CDR3 length: 13 residues. V shed 0 bases and J shed 4 bases, with 7 bases lying between them. For the CDR3, the DNA is TGCGCCAGCAGCTTGGGGCAGTTCTATGGCTACACCTTC. Translated, it gives CASSLGQFYGYTF.

V gene TRBV6-1 combines with J gene TRBJ1-2; 7 nucleotides line up with TRBD1. Germline loops: CDR1 MNHNS, CDR2 SASEGT. V gave up 10 bases and J gave up 4 bases; unmatched junction bases: 9. This CDR3 spans 13 amino acids. The CDR3 region is CATQPGQFYGYTF. CDR3 nucleotide sequence: TGTGCCACCCAACCGGGACAGTTCTATGGCTACACCTTC.

CDR3 sequence (DNA): TGTGCCAGCAGCTTAGGTGAAAGAACTGAAGCTTTCTTT. As protein: CASSLGERTEAFF. This rearrangement joins TRBV7-9 to TRBJ1-1; D uncertain. CDR3 length: 13 amino acids. Germline lookup yields CDR1 SEHNR and CDR2 FQNEAQ (reference sequence). V lost 1 base to trimming and J lost 5 bases, with 8 bases between them. The full variable domain, rest sourced from reference TRBV7-9 and TRBJ1-1, is DTGVSQNPRHKITKRGQNVTFRCDPISEHNRLYWYRQTLGQGPEFLTYFQNEAQLEKSRLLSDRFSAERPKGSFSTLEIQRTEQGDSAMYLCASSLGERTEAFFGQGTRLTVV.

This chain connects TRBV6-1 to TRBJ2-7; TRBD1 matches at 7 bases. CDR1 is MNHNS, CDR2 SASEGT, per germline. V was clipped by 1 base and J by 2 bases; unmatched bases: 8. The CDR3 is made up of 16 amino acids. As DNA, the CDR3 is TGTGCCAGCAGTGAAGAGGGACAGATATTTCCCTACGAGCAGTACTTC. Protein product: CASSEEGQIFPYEQYF.

This chain's CDR3 is CASSSWVSSSYEQYF. The CDR3 bases are TGTGCCAGTAGTAGTTGGGTGTCAAGCTCCTACGAGCAGTACTTC. The chain employs TRBV19 and TRBJ2-7; D gene unclear. V lost 4 bases and J lost 0, with 13 bases in between. Looked up from germline, CDR1 is LNHDA and CDR2 is SQIVND (reference sequence). CDR3 length: 15 amino acids.

V gene TRBV6-5 combines with J gene TRBJ2-3; 10 bases are shared with TRBD2. V shed 6 bases, J shed 3 bases, and the junction held 6 bases outside the gene matches. The CDR3 has 15 residues. Looked up from germline, CDR1 is MNHEY and CDR2 is SVGAGI. The CDR3, as DNA: TGTGCCAGCAGAAACGGACTAGCGGCAACAGATACGCAGTATTTT. Encoded protein: CASRNGLAATDTQYF.

The chain uses TRBV5-6 and TRBJ1-1; TRBD1 agrees at 8 bases. The CDR3 length is 17 residues. The germline V gene encodes CDR1 SGHDT and CDR2 YYEEEE. Trimming at V came to 4 bases and at J to 1 base, leaving 12 bases not matched to a gene. The CDR3 DNA is TGTGCCAGCAGCCCGGAAACGACAGGGGTCAGGAACACTGAAGCTTTCTTT. Translated: CASSPETTGVRNTEAFF.

V and J are TRBV6-6 and TRBJ2-1, with 12 positions matching TRBD2. CDR1 is MNHNY and CDR2 is SVGAGI in the germline V gene (reference sequence). Losses at the gene ends were 5 bases for V and 4 bases for J; bases not matched to a gene: 6. The CDR3 is 16 residues long. CDR3 residues: CASSTSTSGRYNEQFF. The CDR3 DNA is TGTGCCAGCAGTACCTCGACTAGCGGGAGATACAATGAGCAGTTCTTC.

This clone was observed once. The J gene is TRBJ1-3, the V gene TRBV7-6, with D possibly being TRBD1 (5 bases). The germline V and J ends were trimmed by 0 bases and 6 bases, with 15 bases remaining between them. CDR1 is SGHVS and CDR2 is FNYEAQ in the germline V gene. The CDR3 spans 16 residues. The CDR3 is CASSLAGAGLTNTIYF. Here the CDR3 DNA reads TGTGCCAGCAGCTTAGCAGGAGCAGGGCTTACAAACACCATATATTTT.

The genes are TRBV9 and TRBJ2-2; D unresolved. CDR3 length equals 12 residues. V shed 4 bases and J shed 8 bases, with 9 bases lying between them. Per germline, CDR1 SGDLS and CDR2 YYNGEE. The CDR3 sequence is CASSPPRGELFF. CDR3 coding DNA: TGTGCCAGCAGCCCTCCTAGAGGGGAGCTGTTTTTT. Complete variable domain (other parts from reference TRBV9 and TRBJ2-2): DSGVTQTPKHLITATGQRVTLRCSPRSGDLSVYWYQQSLDQGLQFLIQYYNGEERAKGNILERFSAQQFPDLHSELNLSSLELGDSALYFCASSPPRGELFFGEGSRLTVL.

The V gene is TRBV4-3, the J gene TRBJ2-1; no definite D call. There are 16 residues in the CDR3. Germline V CDR1 and CDR2: LGHNA, YSLEER. V was pared by 4 bases and J by 1 base, with 14 bases between. The CDR3 loop is CASSPRTAISYNEQFF. CDR3 coding DNA: TGCGCCAGCAGCCCCCGCACGGCGATTTCCTACAATGAGCAGTTCTTC.

The V and J genes are TRBV27 and TRBJ2-1; 10 bases agree with TRBD2. Germline assignment: CDR1 MNHEY and CDR2 SMNVEV (reference sequence). The CDR3 runs 15 residues. The trim removed 3 bases at V and 4 bases at J, leaving 3 bases unmatched. CDR3 in DNA: TGTGCCAGCAGTTTCCGGACTAGCGGTTACAATGAGCAGTTCTTC. This gives the protein CASSFRTSGYNEQFF.

The V gene is TRBV14, the J gene TRBJ2-7; the match to TRBD1 covers 7 bases. Germline assignment: CDR1 SGHDN and CDR2 FVKESK. The CDR3 has 17 amino acids. V trimming: 1 base; J trimming: 1 base; junction bases outside the gene matches: 10. The CDR3 DNA reads TGTGCCAGCAGCCAAGCTACAGGGGCCCTTTATTCCTACGAGCAGTACTTC. Translation gives CASSQATGALYSYEQYF.

The chain carries TRBV10-3 and TRBJ2-7; TRBD2 matches at 7 bases. The CDR3 has 15 residues. Germline V gene sequence: CDR1 ENHRY, CDR2 SYGVKD. After removal of 6 bases from V and 2 bases from J, the junction contained 10 bases not matched to a gene. The CDR3: CAIRTTSAETYEQYF. The CDR3 DNA reads TGTGCCATCAGGACAACTAGCGCAGAGACCTACGAGCAGTACTTC.

Details on this clone: This CDR3 is also generated by other DNA sequences in the sample. The V call is TRBV18, the J call TRBJ2-1, with no clear D. The length of the CDR3 is 15 residues. Trimming shortened V by 3 bases and J by 0 bases, and 9 bases separated the two germline ends. Germline assignment: CDR1 KGHSH and CDR2 LQKENI. The CDR3 DNA is TGTGCCAGCTCACCTAGTCTCAGCTCCTACAATGAGCAGTTCTTC. This encodes CASSPSLSSYNEQFF.

Concerning this clone itself: Different DNA sequences within this sample yield the same CDR3. This rearrangement joins TRBV18 to TRBJ2-1; TRBD2 is a possible D gene (7 bases). The CDR3 contains 14 residues. V was shortened by 1 base and J by 4 bases, with 8 bases between the two germline ends. The V gene's germline CDR1 is KGHSH and CDR2 LQKENI. The CDR3, as DNA: TGTGCCAGCTCACCACAGGGGGGGTACAATGAGCAGTTCTTC. Its translation is CASSPQGGYNEQFF.

The chain has TRBV28 and TRBJ1-4, with D unclear. V was trimmed by 3 bases and J by 7 bases, leaving 6 bases between them. The CDR3 length is 12 residues. Germline V gene sequence: CDR1 MDHEN, CDR2 SYDVKM. DNA for the CDR3: TGTGCCAGCAGTTTTTCGGCTGAAAAACTGTTTTTT. The encoded protein is CASSFSAEKLFF.

This clone was counted only a few times. V and J are TRBV28 and TRBJ1-5; D is perhaps TRBD1 (6 bases). Trimming removed 6 bases at V and 4 bases at J, with 13 bases between. Germline-derived CDR1 and CDR2 are MDHEN and SYDVKM. The CDR3 covers 14 residues. The CDR3 nucleotides read TGTGCCAGCAGATCGGACAGCCGGAATCAGCCCCAGCATTTT. This codes for CASRSDSRNQPQHF. The whole variable domain, filled in from reference TRBV28 and TRBJ1-5, reads DVKVTQSSRYLVKRTGEKVFLECVQDMDHENMFWYRQDPGLGLRLIYFSYDVKMKEKGDIPEGYSVSREKKERFSLILESASTNQTSMYLCASRSDSRNQPQHFGDGTRLSIL.